The source of this T cell receptor (beta chain) is a study of blood T cell repertoires in COVID-19 (dated by TCRdb to about 2020). Turning to the overall study: Samples covering the acute and convalescent phases of COVID-19 were provided by collaborators in the United States, Italy and Spain. The prospective study material was composed of cDNA or gDNA derived from T cells, B-cell-depleted T cells, or PBMCs. Deeply sampled blood TCRbeta repertoires from subjects exposed to, actively infected with, or recovered from COVID-19 were included in the dataset. The repertoires were released in a freely available public database meant as a resource for research on the immune response to SARS-CoV-2. The samples were drawn from the first 160 participants of the ongoing ImmuneRACE study and from 1,254 subjects provided by 6 global collaborators. Nearly every sample came with metadata listing a de-identified subject ID, COVID-19 status, age in years and sex. Where available, HLA class I and class II types were obtained from metadata supplied by the sample provider rather than from assay-based typing.

Overall study results and their limits: Clinical and demographic metadata were provided uncurated, with the amount varying by source and participant.

At one collaborating source in Seattle, patients were enrolled during active infection and were followed longitudinally through the course of disease. Whole blood was collected in K2EDTA tubes by collaborating institutions according to the institutions' own protocols. For TCRbeta analysis, collaborator samples were shipped as frozen whole blood, as isolated PBMCs, or as DNA extracted from either sample type. Points on this clone: The antigen it binds to is not known. No clone much larger than this one lies a single base away; base qualities are absent.

Measured from the cysteine to the phenylalanine, the CDR3 is 13 residues long. The CDR3 DNA has 39 bases and is translated from base 1. At the junction V is shortened by 5 bases and J by 7 bases, with 11 bases in between. As encoded in the germline V gene, CDR1 is SGHDN while CDR2 is FVKESK. TCRbeta CDR3 regions were amplified from genomic DNA by means of the immunoSEQ Assay, a bias-controlled multiplex PCR. In the paper's pipeline: Within the assay, amplification of reference gene primers was used to estimate how many nucleated cells each sample contained. To quantify the absolute abundance of each unique TCRbeta CDR3 rearrangement, sequence reads were collapsed and filtered. For each sample, productive Simpson clonality was calculated by taking the square root of Simpson's diversity index across productive rearrangements. Drawn from immuneACCESS, this table holds only the in-frame rearrangements with V and J called that TCRdb kept. Clones are partly lost; checked studies trace under half to an unresolved V gene and leave the rest unexplained. V, J and clone size were drawn from that table, and D and trimming were deduced from the DNA. The sample table holds 70,000 to 90,000 clones, of which about 82% were seen once. The ten biggest clones cover roughly 8.9% of the sample.

The sample taken for sequencing was peripheral blood. This receptor was obtained from a man between 45 and 60 years old with COVID-19, enrolled during active disease. The chain employs TRBV14 and TRBJ2-2; TRBD1 is a possible D gene, resting on 5 matching bases. The CDR3 protein: CASSALRGGELFF. The nucleotide sequence is TGTGCCAGCAGCGCTCTTAGGGGCGGGGAGCTGTTTTTT.